A single sample gave rise to the 28 T cell receptor beta chains below, sequenced in a study of blood T cell repertoires in COVID-19. Some clones are missing from TCRdb's copy, which holds only in-frame ones; the method was immunoSEQ multiplex PCR. The table lists 150,000 or so clones, 84% of them singletons. What was sequenced was peripheral blood. The receptors here all came from a woman between 55 and 75 years old with acute or convalescent COVID-19.

The chain combines TRBV14 with TRBJ2-7, with 8 bases lining up with TRBD2. V shed 1 base, J shed 2 bases, and the junction held 4 bases outside the gene matches. CDR1 SGHDN and CDR2 FVKESK come from the germline V gene. There are 15 residues in the CDR3. The CDR3 nucleotides are TGTGCCAGCAGCCAAGTGACTAGCGCTACCTACGAGCAGTACTTC. Translation gives CASSQVTSATYEQYF.

This clone was recorded once. The chain employs TRBV30 and TRBJ1-2; 7 bases line up with TRBD1. Germline-derived CDR1 and CDR2 are GTSNPN and SVGIG (reference sequence). The CDR3 spans 12 residues. The V segment lost 7 bases and the J segment 2 bases; nucleotides outside the gene matches: 4. The CDR3 DNA sequence: TGTGCCTCCCAGACAGGGAACTATGGCTACACCTTC. Translated, it gives CASQTGNYGYTF.

The CDR3 sequence: CASSQLRLGQGKNYQETQYF. The CDR3, as DNA: TGCGCCAGCAGCCAGTTGAGGCTAGGACAGGGGAAAAATTACCAAGAGACCCAGTACTTC. The chain joins TRBV4-1 to TRBJ2-5, with 9 bases that match TRBD1. The CDR3 is 20 residues long. Germline V gene lookup returns CDR1 MGHRA and CDR2 YSYEKL. Trimming cost V 3 bases and J 0 bases; bases outside gene matches: 17.

The chain links TRBV4-1 to TRBJ1-1, with D maybe TRBD1 (5 bases). Germline V lookup: CDR1 MGHRA, CDR2 YSYEKL. V was cut by 0 bases and J by 0 bases, with 20 bases left in between. The CDR3 is 19 residues long. The CDR3 bases are TGCGCCAGCAGCCAAGAGCGGTCGGGAGGGGAACACATGAACACTGAAGCTTTCTTT. Translation gives CASSQERSGGEHMNTEAFF.

The sample holds one count of this clone. V and J are TRBV3-1 (or the pseudogene TRBV3-2) and TRBJ2-3; possibly TRBD2 for D (5 bases). Trimming stripped 4 bases from V and 0 bases from J, with 20 bases between. Germline lookup yields CDR1 LGHDT and CDR2 YNNKEL (reference sequence). The CDR3 totals 18 residues. Here the CDR3 DNA reads TGTGCCAGCAGCCTGATATATGGGAGTCCTTTTAGCACAGATACGCAGTATTTT. This sequence encodes CASSLIYGSPFSTDTQYF.

The gene calls are TRBV19 and TRBJ2-2; 9 nucleotides align to TRBD2. CDR1 is LNHDA, CDR2 SQIVND, per germline (reference sequence). V lost 3 bases and J lost 4; bases outside the gene matches: 9. CDR3 length: 17 residues. The chain's CDR3 is CASSIPRGSGSTGELFF. The CDR3 coding sequence is TGTGCCAGTAGTATCCCCCGGGGTAGCGGGAGCACCGGGGAGCTGTTTTTT.

This clone was seen once. The chain recombines TRBV5-8 with TRBJ2-5, with 11 bases lining up with TRBD1. The germline CDR1 and CDR2 sequences are SGHTS and YDEGEE. The CDR3 is made up of 15 amino acids. The ends lost 4 bases at V and 2 bases at J; junction bases unmatched: 4. The CDR3 nucleotides are TGTGCCAGCAGCAGGGACAGGGGGAGTCAAGAGACCCAGTACTTC. It specifies CASSRDRGSQETQYF. Combining the CDR3 with reference TRBV5-8 and TRBJ2-5 gives the whole variable domain EAGVTQSPTHLIKTRGQQATLRCSPISGHTSVYWYQQALGLGLQFLLWYDEGEERNRGNFPPRFSGRQFPNYSSELNVNALELEDSALYLCASSRDRGSQETQYFGPGTRLLVL.

The CDR3 loop reads CASSDPSGGSPYEQYF. CDR3 sequence (DNA): TGTGCCAGCAGTGACCCTTCGGGCGGGAGTCCCTACGAGCAGTACTTC. The chain combines TRBV6-1 with TRBJ2-7; 7 bases are a match to TRBD2. There are 16 residues in the CDR3. The V gene's germline CDR1 is MNHNS and CDR2 SASEGT. After removal of 3 bases from V and 2 bases from J, the junction contained 10 bases not matched to a gene.

This chain connects TRBV27 to TRBJ1-2; 10 bases are shared with TRBD1. From germline, CDR1 is MNHEY and CDR2 SMNVEV (reference sequence). This CDR3 has 13 amino acids. The V gene end was trimmed by 3 bases and the J gene end by 7 bases; junction bases not matched to a gene: 2. CDR3 nucleotides: TGTGCCAGCAGTTTTAGGACAGGGGGTGGCTACACCTTC. Translated, it gives CASSFRTGGGYTF.

The chain uses TRBV7-2 and TRBJ1-3; 8 bases line up with TRBD1. Germline-derived CDR1 and CDR2 are SGHTA and FQGNSA. The ends lost 1 base at V and 8 bases at J; junction bases unmatched: 10. CDR3 length equals 16 residues. In DNA, the CDR3 is TGTGCCAGCAGCTTAGGGCCGGTGCAGGGGGCATACACCATATATTTT. It specifies CASSLGPVQGAYTIYF. The full variable domain, with the rest looked up from reference TRBV7-2 and TRBJ1-3, is GAGVSQSPSNKVTEKGKDVELRCDPISGHTALYWYRQSLGQGLEFLIYFQGNSAPDKSGLPSDRFSAERTGGSVSTLTIQRTQQEDSAVYLCASSLGPVQGAYTIYFGEGSWLTVV.

This clone occurred a few times. J is TRBJ1-3 and V is TRBV28; D uncertain. The V end was cut by 6 bases, the J end by 4 bases, with 16 bases between. CDR1 is MDHEN, CDR2 SYDVKM, per germline. The CDR3 is made up of 15 amino acids. The CDR3 is CASRRDGRVGNTIYF. CDR3 nucleotides: TGTGCCAGCAGAAGAGACGGCCGGGTCGGAAACACCATATATTTT. Filled out from reference TRBV28 and TRBJ1-3, the complete variable domain reads DVKVTQSSRYLVKRTGEKVFLECVQDMDHENMFWYRQDPGLGLRLIYFSYDVKMKEKGDIPEGYSVSREKKERFSLILESASTNQTSMYLCASRRDGRVGNTIYFGEGSWLTVV.

The chain uses TRBV7-9 and TRBJ1-2, with D possibly TRBD1 on 6 matching bases. The CDR3 has 13 amino acids. Trimming cost V 7 bases and J 8 bases, with 17 bases left between them. Germline loops: CDR1 SEHNR, CDR2 FQNEAQ (reference sequence). The DNA for the CDR3 is TGTGCCAGCACCCCGCTGGGGGCTCACGGCTACACCTTC. Translated: CASTPLGAHGYTF.

The CDR3 spells CASSRQGSTYNSPLHF. Here the CDR3 DNA reads TGTGCCAGCAGTCGGCAGGGGTCCACCTATAATTCACCCCTCCACTTT. V usage is TRBV27 and J usage is TRBJ1-6; D possibly corresponds to TRBD1 (6 bases). The CDR3 consists of 16 residues. Trimming left V 5 bases short and J 2 bases short, with 13 bases between. Germline loops: CDR1 MNHEY, CDR2 SMNVEV (reference sequence).

The rearrangement links TRBV19 to TRBJ1-2; TRBD1 aligns across 7 bases. The ends lost 5 bases at V and 6 bases at J; junction bases unmatched: 24. The CDR3 runs to 19 residues. Germline-derived CDR1 and CDR2 are LNHDA and SQIVND (reference sequence). CDR3: CASSGTATGPRGPLDGYTF. DNA for the CDR3: TGTGCCAGTAGTGGAACAGCCACCGGACCTAGGGGGCCCCTGGATGGCTACACCTTC.

The V call is TRBV12-5, the J call TRBJ2-3, with D maybe TRBD2 (6 bases). This CDR3 contains 15 residues. The V gene's germline CDR1 is LGHNT and CDR2 FRNRAP. Trimming took 6 bases from V and 4 from J, leaving 17 bases between them. DNA for the CDR3: TGTGCTAGTGGAGACTCGGGAGCAGGATCAGATACGCAGTATTTT. Its protein is CASGDSGAGSDTQYF.

J is TRBJ1-1 and V is TRBV6-2 or TRBV6-3, with D maybe TRBD1 (5 bases). The CDR3 sequence is 16 residues long. Between the trimmed V and J ends, which lost 6 bases and 3 bases, there was a span of 20 bases. Per the germline V gene, CDR1 is MNHEY and CDR2 is SVGEGT. In nucleotides, the CDR3 is TGTGCCAGCAGCCCTGGTGGGGGGAGGGAGGACACTGAAGCTTTCTTT. This encodes CASSPGGGREDTEAFF.

This sequence joins TRBV5-8 and TRBJ2-2, with TRBD2 matching over 15 bases. Germline V lookup: CDR1 SGHTS, CDR2 YDEGEE. The V and J ends lost 3 bases and 5 bases, in that order; junction bases with no gene match: 5. The CDR3 loop spans 17 amino acids. The CDR3: CASSWGLAGGRTGELFF. The CDR3 nucleotides read TGTGCCAGCAGCTGGGGACTAGCGGGAGGTCGGACCGGGGAGCTGTTTTTT.

The V gene is TRBV21-1, the J gene TRBJ2-4; the table calls TRBD1, which could not be checked here. TRBV21-1 is a documented pseudogene. CDR3 length: 16 amino acids. The CDR3 DNA is TGTGCCAGCACCGACAGGGGGGGCCTCGCCAAAAACATTCAGTACTTC. It encodes CASTDRGGLAKNIQYF.

The gene calls are TRBV28 and TRBJ2-1, with 7 bases fitting TRBD2. After removal of 5 bases from V and 4 bases from J, the junction contained 14 bases not matched to a gene. Germline V gene data show CDR1 as MDHEN and CDR2 as SYDVKM. The CDR3 runs 17 residues. CDR3 DNA: TGTGCCAGCAGTCCCTTAGCGGGCAATTTGGGATACAATGAGCAGTTCTTC. Its protein product is CASSPLAGNLGYNEQFF. Based on the CDR3 plus reference TRBV28 and TRBJ2-1, the full variable domain is DVKVTQSSRYLVKRTGEKVFLECVQDMDHENMFWYRQDPGLGLRLIYFSYDVKMKEKGDIPEGYSVSREKKERFSLILESASTNQTSMYLCASSPLAGNLGYNEQFFGPGTRLTVL.

The V and J genes are TRBV3-1 (or the pseudogene TRBV3-2) and TRBJ2-3; maybe TRBD2 (6 bases). V was clipped by 3 bases and J by 1 base, with 17 bases between them. This CDR3 region has 17 residues. CDR1 and CDR2 (germline): LGHDT, YNNKEL (reference sequence). The CDR3 region is CASSQTIAELGTDTQYF. For the CDR3, the DNA is TGTGCCAGCAGCCAGACGATAGCGGAACTGGGCACAGATACGCAGTATTTT.

J is TRBJ2-3 and V is TRBV19; possibly TRBD1 for D (6 bases). The length of the CDR3 is 15 residues. The germline gives CDR1 LNHDA, CDR2 SQIVND (reference sequence). V lost 5 bases and J 9 bases, leaving 21 bases between the germline ends. DNA of the CDR3: TGTGCCAGTAGTCGAACAGGGAGTTGGGAAGGGACGCAGTATTTT. Its translation is CASSRTGSWEGTQYF.

The gene calls are TRBV12-3 or TRBV12-4 and TRBJ1-1; 8 bases align to TRBD1. Trimming at V came to 3 bases and at J to 4 bases, leaving 1 base not matched to a gene. The CDR3 loop spans 13 amino acids. CDR3 nucleotide sequence: TGTGCCAGCAGTTTGGGACAGGCCACTGAAGCTTTCTTT. As protein: CASSLGQATEAFF.

The chain joins TRBV12-3 or TRBV12-4 to TRBJ1-5; D unclear. CDR3 length: 13 residues. V dropped 5 bases and J dropped 3 bases, with 8 bases sitting between them. CDR3 in DNA: TGTGCCAGCAGTGCGGGGTACAATCAGCCCCAGCATTTT. This encodes CASSAGYNQPQHF.

This chain joins TRBV2 and TRBJ2-7, with TRBD2 matching 11 bases. The CDR3 extends over 13 amino acids. Germline values: CDR1 SNHLY, CDR2 FYNNEI. With V trimmed by 8 bases and J by 5 bases, 5 bases remained unmatched. The CDR3 DNA reads as TGTGCCAGCCTGACTAGCGGGAAGGACGAGCAGTACTTC. Translating gives CASLTSGKDEQYF.

V usage is TRBV13 and J usage is TRBJ2-7, with D possibly TRBD2 on 6 matching bases. Deletions cut 5 bases from V and 4 bases from J, with 18 bases between. The germline V gene has CDR1 PRHDT and CDR2 FYEKMQ (reference sequence). The CDR3 totals 15 residues. CDR3 nucleotide sequence: TGTGCCAGCAGCCCGGGGGTAGGTCCTGGATACGAGCAGTACTTC. Residues: CASSPGVGPGYEQYF.

This clone has only a few counts. The chain joins TRBV2 to TRBJ1-4, with 7 bases aligning to TRBD1. The germline V gene has CDR1 SNHLY and CDR2 FYNNEI. The CDR3 length is 15 residues. With V trimmed by 4 bases and J by 2 bases, 4 bases remained unmatched. This CDR3 is CASSGQGQTNEKLFF. As DNA, the CDR3 is TGTGCCAGCAGTGGACAGGGACAGACTAATGAAAAACTGTTTTTT.

The chain recombines TRBV27 with TRBJ2-3; TRBD1 might be the D (5 bases). Germline lookup yields CDR1 MNHEY and CDR2 SMNVEV (reference sequence). The CDR3 spans 19 residues. The V gene lost 4 bases and the J gene lost 1 base, with 24 bases spanning the gap. The CDR3 reads CASSSLPGHPPAGTDTQYF. The DNA of the CDR3 is TGTGCCAGCAGTTCGCTCCCTGGACACCCCCCGGCGGGCACAGATACGCAGTATTTT.

This rearrangement joins TRBV11-2 to TRBJ2-7, with 9 bases identical to TRBD1. The CDR3 consists of 19 residues. Per the germline V gene, CDR1 is SGHAT and CDR2 is FQNNGV. Unmatched junction bases numbered 23, after V lost 5 bases and J lost 6 bases. CDR3: CASSVGRGQGQTPPGEQYF. Here the CDR3 DNA reads TGTGCCAGCAGCGTAGGACGGGGACAGGGCCAAACCCCACCCGGCGAGCAGTACTTC.